The 9 T cell receptor beta chains presented below share a single source sample, sequenced in a study of technical replicates of blood from a handful of donors. Generated by immunoSEQ multiplex PCR, the TCRdb table keeps only in-frame clones and is missing some. The table shows around 68,000 clones, with under 98% occurring only once. Material for sequencing was T cells isolated from PBMCs. These receptors all come from a human donor in good health.

The chain carries TRBV11-1 and TRBJ2-1, with 8 nucleotides matching TRBD2. Germline V gene sequence: CDR1 SGHAT, CDR2 FQDESV (reference sequence). With 5 bases clipped from V and 1 base from J, the junction kept 7 bases outside the gene matches. This CDR3 comprises 16 residues. The CDR3 nucleotides read TGTGCCAGCAGCGGGGGGAAGCGGGAGTCCTACAATGAGCAGTTCTTC. Translation: CASSGGKRESYNEQFF.

This clone was found once. The CDR3 nucleotides are TGTGCCAGCAGCCGGGGACTAGCGGGAGCCAATGAGCAGTTCTTC. Protein: CASSRGLAGANEQFF. The rearrangement links TRBV5-4 to TRBJ2-1; 14 positions match TRBD2. The CDR3 spans 15 residues. Germline V gene lookup returns CDR1 SGHNT and CDR2 YYREEE (reference sequence). With 4 bases clipped from V and 6 bases from J, the junction kept 3 bases outside the gene matches.

V and J are TRBV27 and TRBJ2-7, with a possible D match to TRBD2 (6 bases). Germline values: CDR1 MNHEY, CDR2 SMNVEV (reference sequence). V was trimmed by 4 bases and J by 4 bases, leaving 11 bases between them. The CDR3 is made up of 13 amino acids. CDR3: CASSYGSGYEQYF. The CDR3 nucleotides read TGTGCCAGCAGTTACGGGAGCGGTTACGAGCAGTACTTC.

This clone was seen just once. The CDR3 DNA reads TGTGCCAGTAGTTATAACAGGGGTGAGACCCAGTACTTC. Translating it yields CASSYNRGETQYF. This rearrangement joins TRBV19 to TRBJ2-5; 7 bases are shared with TRBD1. This CDR3 comprises 13 residues. The V gene's germline CDR1 is LNHDA and CDR2 SQIVND (reference sequence). The junction had 5 bases not matched to a gene; V was cut back by 5 bases and J by 5 bases.

The chain has TRBV6-1 and TRBJ1-1; the match to TRBD1 covers 7 bases. Per germline, CDR1 MNHNS and CDR2 SASEGT. The CDR3 length is 16 residues. V was pared by 2 bases and J by 8 bases, with 14 bases of the junction left unmatched. The CDR3 loop reads CASSEQLTTGRSEAFF. The CDR3 coding sequence is TGTGCCAGCAGTGAACAGTTGACGACAGGGCGTTCCGAAGCTTTCTTT.

V gene TRBV6-1 combines with J gene TRBJ2-7; a weak D match, TRBD1 (5 bases). CDR1 and CDR2 (germline): MNHNS, SASEGT. The V end was cut by 1 base, the J end by 3 bases, with 10 bases between. The CDR3 is 14 amino acids. The chain's CDR3 is CASSEGREIYEQYF. In nucleotides, the CDR3 is TGTGCCAGCAGTGAAGGCAGGGAAATCTACGAGCAGTACTTC.

The chain has TRBV4-1 and TRBJ1-2; a possible D gene is TRBD1 (5 bases). This CDR3 region has 16 residues. V was trimmed by 0 bases and J by 5 bases, leaving 16 bases between them. CDR1 is MGHRA, CDR2 YSYEKL, per germline. DNA for the CDR3: TGCGCCAGCAGCCAAGATCCGGGACGGGGGTCTTATGGCTACACCTTC. Protein: CASSQDPGRGSYGYTF.

V and J are TRBV27 and TRBJ2-7; a possible D gene is TRBD1 (6 bases). The CDR3 runs to 14 residues. The V gene's germline CDR1 is MNHEY and CDR2 SMNVEV (reference sequence). The ends were cut back, 4 bases at V and 0 bases at J, with 10 bases in the middle. This chain's CDR3 is CASSYDRSSYEQYF. DNA of the CDR3: TGTGCCAGCAGTTATGACAGGAGCTCCTACGAGCAGTACTTC.

The V call is TRBV7-9, the J call TRBJ1-1; 11 nucleotides align to TRBD1. Germline assignment: CDR1 SEHNR and CDR2 FQNEAQ (reference sequence). The CDR3 has 19 amino acids. With V trimmed by 5 bases and J by 1 base, 15 bases remained unmatched. The CDR3 DNA reads TGTGCCAGCAGCGCTATCTCGGGACAGGGGGATTCCAGGAACACTGAAGCTTTCTTT. Translated, it gives CASSAISGQGDSRNTEAFF.